Listed below are T cell receptor beta chains from one sample, sequenced in a study of T cell repertoires in cytomegalovirus infection. Their cognate antigens are unknown. Using its own MiXCR run on the reads, TCRdb lists one record per CDR3 protein. The data show roughly 110,000 distinct CDR3 sequences, 30% to 35% seen once. The input for sequencing was CD8+ T cells from cultured PBMCs, taken from culture after CMV antigen stimulation. Source of these receptors: a human donor in good health (CMV status not recorded). Some clones in this sample may be carry-over from other donors' samples. Both conserved end residues are part of each CDR3. A D gene is named only where the DNA matches it firmly. Clone size is given for some rows only: seen once, a few or many times, or a class if the clone is expanded.

V gene	clone size	J gene	D gene	CDR3 DNA	CDR3 protein
TRBV2	.	TRBJ2-3	TRBD1	TGTGCCAGCACTAAAGCGACAGGGGGTGCTCAAGATACGCAGTATTTT	CASTKATGGAQDTQYF
TRBV7-2	many	TRBJ1-1	TRBD1	TGTGCCAGCAGCCCCTGGACAGGGGCGGGGACTGAAGCTTTCTTT	CASSPWTGAGTEAFF
TRBV5-4	few	TRBJ1-1	.	TGTGCCAGCGGGGTTTCCATGAACACTGAAGCTTTCTTT	CASGVSMNTEAFF
TRBV7-6	many	TRBJ2-2	.	TGTGCCAGCAGCCAAACAGGGGAGCTGTTTTTT	CASSQTGELFF
TRBV29-1	few	TRBJ2-2	TRBD1	TGCAGCGTTGAGACCGCTACAGGGGCCGGGGAGCTGTTTTTT	CSVETATGAGELFF
TRBV12-3/TRBV12-4	once	TRBJ2-7	.	TGTGCCAGCAGTTTAGATGACAGTTACTCCTACGAGCAGTACTTC	CASSLDDSYSYEQYF
TRBV7-2	few	TRBJ2-3	TRBD1	TGTGCCAGCAGCCCGAACTCCGGGACAGGGGGCTTAGATACGCAGTATTTT	CASSPNSGTGGLDTQYF
TRBV7-3	.	TRBJ2-5	TRBD1	TGTGCCAGCAGCTCCGGGACAGGGGAAGAAGGGCAGTACTTC	CASSSGTGEEGQYF
TRBV6-5	.	TRBJ2-1	TRBD1	TGTGCCAGCAGTTCCCAGGGGGCCGATTACAATGAGCAGTTCTTC	CASSSQGADYNEQFF
TRBV7-9	few	TRBJ2-7	.	TGTGCCAGCAGCTTAAATTATGCCCGCTCCTACGAGCAGTACTTC	CASSLNYARSYEQYF
TRBV6-6	few	TRBJ2-7	TRBD2	TGTGCCAGCAGTTTAAGAACTAGCGACGAGCAGTACTTC	CASSLRTSDEQYF
TRBV7-2	few	TRBJ2-7	TRBD2	TGTGCCAGCTCACCGGGGGGGGCGAGGGGGGCCGAGCAGTACTTC	CASSPGGARGAEQYF
TRBV11-3	few	TRBJ2-2	.	TGTGCCAGCAGCCCGGCAGGGAGTACCGGGGAGCTGTTTTTT	CASSPAGSTGELFF
TRBV19	.	TRBJ2-7	TRBD1	TGTGCCAGTAGTGCCGGGCTACAGGGGGCAGGATCCTACGAGCAGTACTTC	CASSAGLQGAGSYEQYF
TRBV6-1	.	TRBJ1-2	TRBD1	TGTGCCAGCAGTGGCGGACAGGGCCAGAATCATAACTATGGCTACACCTTC	CASSGGQGQNHNYGYTF
TRBV11-2	few	TRBJ2-3	TRBD2	TGTGCCAGCAGCTTAGAGGTGTGGCGGGGGGGCCCAGATACGCAGTATTTT	CASSLEVWRGGPDTQYF
TRBV7-2	many	TRBJ2-7	.	TGTGCCAGCAGCGCAGGGGGAGGTTTGGGACGGAGCTCCTACGAGCAGTACTTC	CASSAGGGLGRSSYEQYF
TRBV28	few	TRBJ2-5	.	TGTGCCAGCAGTCTCCCAGCCGGGGCCTTCCAAGAGACCCAGTACTTC	CASSLPAGAFQETQYF
TRBV12-3/TRBV12-4	.	TRBJ2-2	.	TGTGCCAGCAGTGGAATTTCCACGACCACCGGGGAGCTGTTTTTT	CASSGISTTTGELFF
TRBV27	.	TRBJ2-1	.	TGTGCCAGCAGTTTTTACGGGGCCGAGCAGTTCTTC	CASSFYGAEQFF
TRBV5-8	.	TRBJ1-2	.	TGTGCCAGCGGACGGGGGTGGGGCTATGGCTACACCTTC	CASGRGWGYGYTF
TRBV6-2/TRBV6-3	many	TRBJ1-5	TRBD1	TGTGCCAGCACCCCGGGGGACAGGGCTAATCAGCCCCAGCATTTT	CASTPGDRANQPQHF
TRBV20-1	.	TRBJ1-6	TRBD1	TGCAGTGCTAGTCGGCAGGGGGACTCCTATAATTCACCCCTCCACTTT	CSASRQGDSYNSPLHF
TRBV19	few	TRBJ1-1	TRBD1	TGTGCCAGTAGTATGGGACAGACGAACACTGAAGCTTTCTTT	CASSMGQTNTEAFF
TRBV5-1	few	TRBJ2-1	.	TGCGCCAGCAGCCTGACGGTTGAGTACAATGAGCAGTTCTTC	CASSLTVEYNEQFF
TRBV11-2	.	TRBJ1-1	TRBD1	TGTGCCAGCATCCCCGGGCAGGGGGCTTGGTGGAACACTGAAGCTTTCTTT	CASIPGQGAWWNTEAFF
TRBV19	.	TRBJ2-7	.	TGTGCCAGTAGTTTAACGGGATTAACCTACGAGCAGTACTTC	CASSLTGLTYEQYF
TRBV9	.	TRBJ2-1	TRBD2	TGTGCCAGCGGGCGGGCTAGCGGGGGGTCCTACAATGAGCAGTTCTTC	CASGRASGGSYNEQFF
TRBV7-9	.	TRBJ2-1	.	TGTGCCAGCAGCTTTATTGACGTAGAGTTCTTC	CASSFIDVEFF
TRBV2	.	TRBJ2-5	TRBD2	TGTGCCAGCAGTGACGGGCTAGCGGGGGCGTACCCCCTGTTATCGTACTTC	CASSDGLAGAYPLLSYF
TRBV7-8	few	TRBJ2-7	TRBD1	TGTGCCAGCAGCTTACTAAGCAGGGGGCCCTACGAGCAGTACTTC	CASSLLSRGPYEQYF
TRBV7-6	few	TRBJ2-7	TRBD1	TGTGCCAGCAGCACCCAGGGGGCTCAGGAGCAGTACTTC	CASSTQGAQEQYF
TRBV7-2	.	TRBJ1-2	TRBD1	TGTGCCAGCAGCGTACCCGGGACAGGGGAGGTTGATGGCTACACCTTC	CASSVPGTGEVDGYTF
TRBV6-2/TRBV6-3	few	TRBJ1-1	TRBD1	TGTGCCAGCAGTTACTCGGGGGGACAGGGAGGCACTGAAGCTTTCTTT	CASSYSGGQGGTEAFF
TRBV28	few	TRBJ2-3	TRBD2	TGTGCCAGCAGTTCTAATACGGGACTAGCGGGACTCACAGATACGCAGTATTTT	CASSSNTGLAGLTDTQYF
TRBV7-2	many	TRBJ2-3	.	TGTGCCGTGCGGATTAGCACAGATACGCAGTATTTT	CAVRISTDTQYF
TRBV20-1	many	TRBJ2-3	TRBD2	TGCAGTGCTAGCCGGACTAGCGGAGGGACAGATACGCAGTATTTT	CSASRTSGGTDTQYF
TRBV28	.	TRBJ1-4	.	TGTGCCAGCAGTCCTACTAATCGGGCACGCTCGTGGGAAAAACTGTTTTTT	CASSPTNRARSWEKLFF
TRBV6-8	.	TRBJ1-2	TRBD1	TGTGCCAGCAGTTATGCACAGGGGACTAACTATGGCTACACCTTC	CASSYAQGTNYGYTF
TRBV12-3/TRBV12-4	many	TRBJ1-1	.	TGTGCCAGCATGTCCATAGACAGACAGAACACTGAAGCTTTCTTT	CASMSIDRQNTEAFF
TRBV7-8	.	TRBJ1-1	.	TGTGCCAGCAGCTTACTCCCAACGGCAGGGCCGATGAACACTGAAGCTTTCTTT	CASSLLPTAGPMNTEAFF
TRBV20-1	many	TRBJ2-1	TRBD2	TGCAGTGCTAGAGATGGGGCGGGGGATCGATGGGAGCAGTTCTTC	CSARDGAGDRWEQFF
TRBV7-9	many	TRBJ2-3	TRBD2	TGTGCCAGCAGCTCCGGGACTAGCGGGGGCACAGATACGCAGTATTTT	CASSSGTSGGTDTQYF
TRBV20-1	few	TRBJ1-2	TRBD1	TGCAGTGCCGAGTCGGGTCGACAGGGTAGAAACTATGGCTACACCTTC	CSAESGRQGRNYGYTF
TRBV20-1	.	TRBJ2-1	.	TGCAGTGCTAGAGATGAGGACCGGACCTACAATGAGCAGTTCTTC	CSARDEDRTYNEQFF